A single sample is the source of the 5 T cell receptor beta chains below, sequenced in a study of T cells in women clearing cervical HPV infection. Libraries were prepared by immunoSEQ multiplex PCR; TCRdb keeps only in-frame clonotypes and omits some of them. The sample includes around 33,000 clones. What was sequenced was blood buffy coat. The receptors come from a woman aged 18-70 years with a cervical HPV16 infection that either progressed to CIN3+ or cleared (not recorded which).

This clone is deemed medium-sized by its frequency. The sequenced CDR3 bases are TGTGCCAGCAGTGACAGGGCCAGCGGCACAGATACG. Protein: CASSDRASGTDT. The whole CDR3 is CASSDRASGTDTQYF. This rearrangement joins TRBV28 to TRBJ2-3, with 7 bases fitting TRBD1. The read finishes 3 residues shy of the CDR3 end, and the germline J gene is used to complete it. CDR3 length: 15 amino acids. After removal of 5 bases from V and 1 base from J, the junction contained 6 bases not matched to a gene. Germline lookup yields CDR1 MDHEN and CDR2 SYDVKM.

Of note for this clone: The missing CDR3 end, 3 residues past where the read stops, is filled in from the germline J gene. The V and J genes are TRBV6-1 and TRBJ1-2; the D is unclear. The CDR3 runs to 16 residues. Per germline, CDR1 MNHNS and CDR2 SASEGT. The V end lost 1 base, the J end lost 5 bases, and 17 bases lay between the germline ends. The CDR3 loop reads CASSEVKGSGGYGYTF. CDR3 DNA (partial): TGTGCCAGCAGTGAAGTAAAGGGCAGCGGCGGGTATGGC.

CDR3 DNA (partial): TGCGCCAGCAGCTTGGACTTAAACACCGGGGAG. Translation: CASSLDLNTGE. The entire CDR3 sequence reads CASSLDLNTGELFF. The chain is built from TRBV5-1 and TRBJ2-2; unclear D gene. Coverage ceases 3 residues before the CDR3 finishes, and the germline J gene fills in the end. This CDR3 has 14 amino acids. V was pared by 0 bases and J by 2 bases, with 5 bases between. Per the germline V gene, CDR1 is SGHRS and CDR2 is YFSETQ.

With regard to this clone: The DNA ends 3 residues before the CDR3 does, and the rest of the CDR3 is filled in from the germline J gene. This sequence joins TRBV7-6 and TRBJ1-1; D is unresolved. The CDR3 runs to 9 residues. CDR1 SGHVS and CDR2 FNYEAQ come from the germline V gene. Trimming cost V 8 bases and J 7 bases, with 5 bases left between them. The CDR3 spells CASRVEAFF. The DNA read from the CDR3 is TGTGCCAGCCGGGTTGAA.

A note on this clone: The sequenced fragment ends 3 residues before the CDR3 boundary, so the rest is inferred from the germline J gene. The chain employs TRBV7-6 and TRBJ2-5; a possible D gene is TRBD1 (5 bases). The germline V gene has CDR1 SGHVS and CDR2 FNYEAQ. The CDR3 runs 14 residues. V was shortened by 2 bases and J by 1 base, with 8 bases between the two germline ends. CDR3 residues: CASSLRGIQETQYF. The sequenced CDR3 bases are TGTGCCAGCAGCTTAAGGGGAATCCAAGAGACC.